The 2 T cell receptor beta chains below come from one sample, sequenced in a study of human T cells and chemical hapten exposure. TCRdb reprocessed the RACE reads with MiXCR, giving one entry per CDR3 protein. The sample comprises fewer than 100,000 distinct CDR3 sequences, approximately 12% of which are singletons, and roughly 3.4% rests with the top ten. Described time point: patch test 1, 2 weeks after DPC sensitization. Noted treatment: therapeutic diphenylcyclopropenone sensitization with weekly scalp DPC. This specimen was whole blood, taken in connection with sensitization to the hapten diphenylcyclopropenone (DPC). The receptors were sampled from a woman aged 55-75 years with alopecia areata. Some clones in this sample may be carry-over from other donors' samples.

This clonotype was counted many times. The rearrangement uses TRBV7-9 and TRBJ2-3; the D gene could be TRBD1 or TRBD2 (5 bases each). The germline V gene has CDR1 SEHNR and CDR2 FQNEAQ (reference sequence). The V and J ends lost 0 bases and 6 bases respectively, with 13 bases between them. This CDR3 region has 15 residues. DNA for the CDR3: TGTGCCAGCAGCTTAGCGGTGAGGGGATGGGATACGCAGTATTTT. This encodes CASSLAVRGWDTQYF. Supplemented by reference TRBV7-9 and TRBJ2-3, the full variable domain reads DTGVSQNPRHKITKRGQNVTFRCDPISEHNRLYWYRQTLGQGPEFLTYFQNEAQLEKSRLLSDRFSAERPKGSFSTLEIQRTEQGDSAMYLCASSLAVRGWDTQYFGPGTRLTVL.

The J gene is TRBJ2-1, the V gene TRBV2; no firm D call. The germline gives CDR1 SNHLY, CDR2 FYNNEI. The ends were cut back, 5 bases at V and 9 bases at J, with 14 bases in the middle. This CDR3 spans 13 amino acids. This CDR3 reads CASSRDSVLEQFF. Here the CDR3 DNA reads TGTGCCAGCAGTCGAGACTCCGTCCTTGAGCAGTTCTTC.